This TCR beta chain emerged from a study of T cell responses to AZD1222 COVID-19 vaccine. Study results and caveats: CD4 TCRs linked to vaccination spanned spike, dominating at 160-218 and 743-854.

As concerns this clone: Its matching antigen is unknown.

This CDR3 is 14 amino acids long. Trimming took 1 base from V and 3 from J, leaving 11 bases between them. Germline CDR1 and CDR2: SGHRS and YFSETQ. Profiled with immunoSEQ multiplex PCR; TCRdb holds only in-frame clones, not every one. The sample contains 150,000 to 160,000 clones, 90% of which appear only once. V and J are TRBV5-1 and TRBJ2-7, with D possibly called TRBD1 or TRBD2 (6 bases each). The specimen comprised peripheral blood, sampled on day 0 of AZD1222 vaccination. The sequence was obtained from an adult in good health. CDR3 nucleotide sequence: TGCGCCAGCAGCTTGACGGGGGCTGGCTACGAGCAGTACTTC. Encoded protein: CASSLTGAGYEQYF.